This T cell receptor (beta chain) was sequenced for a study of synovial regulatory T cells in juvenile arthritis. Looked up from germline, CDR1 is LNHDA and CDR2 is SQIVND (reference sequence). This CDR3 region has 14 residues. Only the protein is on record. Assay: immunoSEQ multiplex PCR; the TCRdb copy retains only in-frame clones and omits some. This table lists 7,500 to 10,000 clones. Donors were around 11 juvenile idiopathic arthritis patients with active disease, 3 polyarticular and 8 oligoarticular. General study points: Across patients, iaTreg TCR repertoires were mostly private, partly shared with synovial Teff and blood CPL. TCR diversity was lower in inflammation-associated blood Treg cells than in other blood Treg cells.

By frequency, this clone registers medium-sized. Antigen specificity is unknown. This chain connects TRBV19 to TRBJ2-7; the TCRdb D gene call, TRBD1, has no DNA to confirm it. The origin of this receptor is a donor aged 2-30 years with juvenile idiopathic arthritis. The sequenced sample was Treg cells from blood. Subset defined: remaining (HLA-DR-negative) circulating blood Treg cells. The CDR3 is CASSIGTGPYEQYF. Complete variable domain (other parts from reference TRBV19 and TRBJ2-7): DGGITQSPKYLFRKEGQNVTLSCEQNLNHDAMYWYRQDPGQGLRLIYYSQIVNDFQKGDIAEGYSVSREKKESFPLTVTSAQKNPTAFYLCASSIGTGPYEQYFGPGTRLTVT.